The entry that follows covers one TCR beta chain sequence. Authors' analysis steps: The authors estimated nucleated cell counts from reference gene primer amplification. Measured with immunoSEQ multiplex PCR; TCRdb has only the in-frame clones, and not every one. V and J calls and clone size are as listed in that table; D and trimming were resolved from the DNA. The sample lists about 91,000 clones, around 80% occurring once. This entry is derived from a study of blood T cell repertoires in COVID-19. About the study: COVID-19 samples from acute and convalescent phases originated in the United States, Italy and Spain. The analysed material was cDNA or gDNA that came from T cells, B-cell-depleted T cells, or PBMCs.

The CDR3 is 16 residues long. V lost 4 bases and J lost 1; bases outside the gene matches: 8. Germline-derived CDR1 and CDR2 are SGHRS and YFSETQ. The chain couples TRBV5-1 to TRBJ1-1; TRBD1 aligns across 9 bases. Material: peripheral blood. The clonotype comes from a man in his sixties or seventies with acute or convalescent COVID-19. The CDR3 DNA is TGCGCCAGCAGCCCCAGGGACAGGGTTCCGAACACTGAAGCTTTCTTT. This translates into CASSPRDRVPNTEAFF.